This TCR beta chain is from a study of tumor and adjacent non-tumor tissue in lung cancer. Study background: Histology: 12 adenocarcinoma, a couple of squamous cell carcinoma, 1 small cell lung cancer. Stage I to III disease affected 10 men and several women aged about 31 to 85.

The library came from three nested PCR rounds adapted from ARM-PCR protocols. From the multiplex PCR reads, TCRdb called clonotypes with MiXCR, one entry per CDR3 protein. Seen here are some 90,000 distinct CDR3 sequences, around three fifths observed once, and the top ten hold around 14%. Looked up from germline, CDR1 is GTSNPN and CDR2 is SVGIG (reference sequence). V was clipped by 6 bases and J by 7 bases; unmatched bases: 13. The CDR3 loop spans 16 amino acids. This clonotype came up a few times. Its antigen is not identified. No cell sorting was done before RNA was extracted from the tissue. Study conclusions and caveats: TCR diversity was significantly greater in tumor than normal lung tissue.

The origin of this receptor is a man between 65 and 85 years old with non-small cell lung cancer. The specimen sequenced was lung tumor tissue. This rearrangement joins TRBV30 to TRBJ2-5; 14 nucleotides line up with TRBD2. CDR3 bases: TGTGCCTGTAGAAGACTAGCGGGAGGGCCGGAGGGGACCCAGTACTTC. The encoded protein is CACRRLAGGPEGTQYF.